Following are 27 T cell receptor beta chains from one sample sequenced in a study of T cell repertoires in cytomegalovirus infection. Their antigens remain unidentified. TCRdb reprocessed the reads via MiXCR and lists one record per CDR3 protein. Of 140,000 to 150,000 distinct CDR3 sequences in the sample, 25% to 35% were seen once. The source was CD8+ T cells from cultured PBMCs, collected from culture after CMV antigen stimulation. Source of these receptors: a human donor in good health (CMV status not recorded). Some clones in this sample may be carry-over from other donors' samples.

This clonotype was observed many times. This rearrangement joins TRBV7-2 to TRBJ2-1; no definite D call. V gave up 5 bases and J gave up 6 bases, with 14 bases separating them. Germline V gene lookup returns CDR1 SGHTA and CDR2 FQGNSA. This CDR3 comprises 14 residues. The CDR3: CASSPRVAVNEQFF. Here the CDR3 DNA reads TGTGCCAGCAGCCCGAGAGTGGCAGTCAATGAGCAGTTCTTC.

This chain uses TRBV7-8 with TRBJ1-1; a weak D match, TRBD1 (5 bases). V lost 8 bases and J 6 bases, leaving 10 bases between the germline ends. In germline, CDR1 is SGHVS, CDR2 FQNEAQ. This CDR3 spans 11 amino acids. CDR3 region: CASGGGAEAFF. The CDR3, as DNA: TGTGCCAGCGGCGGGGGTGCTGAAGCTTTCTTT.

This clonotype was counted a few times. This chain links TRBV5-1 with TRBJ2-1; 7 nucleotides agree with TRBD1. V lost 9 bases to trimming and J lost 5 bases; unmatched junction nucleotides: 8. Germline-derived CDR1 and CDR2 are SGHRS and YFSETQ. The CDR3 spans 13 residues. The chain's CDR3 is CATRQGGDNEQFF. CDR3 in DNA: TGCGCCACCAGACAGGGTGGGGACAATGAGCAGTTCTTC.

This clonotype occurred many times. V is TRBV19 and J is TRBJ1-1; D is ambiguous. Trimming stripped 3 bases from V and 6 bases from J, with 11 bases between. The CDR3 has 13 residues. The germline CDR1 and CDR2 sequences are LNHDA and SQIVND (reference sequence). The CDR3 region is CASSIRSASEAFF. Here the CDR3 DNA reads TGTGCCAGTAGTATCAGGTCGGCCTCTGAAGCTTTCTTT.

A few counts support this clonotype. The rearrangement joins TRBV12-3 or TRBV12-4 to TRBJ1-2; no firm D call. CDR3 length: 12 residues. Trimming took 1 base from V and 8 from J, leaving 8 bases between them. DNA of the CDR3: TGTGCCAGCAGTTTAGGGCTCCTGGGCTACACCTTC. Translating it yields CASSLGLLGYTF.

This clonotype was observed a handful of times. The rearrangement uses TRBV12-3 or TRBV12-4 and TRBJ2-5; 7 bases align to TRBD2. This CDR3 has 13 residues. The trim removed 7 bases at V and 7 bases at J, leaving 9 bases unmatched. CDR3 loop: CASTWEGLGTQYF. The CDR3 DNA reads as TGTGCCAGCACCTGGGAGGGTTTAGGGACCCAGTACTTC.

V usage is TRBV11-2 and J usage is TRBJ1-3, with unresolved D. In germline, CDR1 is SGHAT, CDR2 FQNNGV. Trimming stripped 1 base from V and 0 bases from J, with 7 bases between. The CDR3 contains 15 residues. The CDR3 spells CASSLGWVSGNTIYF. Here the CDR3 DNA reads TGTGCCAGCAGCTTAGGTTGGGTCTCTGGAAACACCATATATTTT.

The V and J genes are TRBV7-9 and TRBJ2-1, with D perhaps matching TRBD2 (5 bases). The CDR3 has 15 amino acids. CDR1 and CDR2 from the germline V gene are SEHNR and FQNEAQ (reference sequence). Deletions cut 4 bases from V and 13 bases from J, with 23 bases between. The CDR3: CASSSPSLAARTQFF. The CDR3 DNA is TGTGCCAGCAGCTCGCCCTCTCTCGCGGCGCGGACTCAGTTCTTC.

CDR3 protein: CASSLVTGNTEAFF. In DNA form, the CDR3 reads TGCGCCAGCAGCCTCGTGACGGGGAACACTGAAGCTTTCTTT. This chain uses TRBV4-1 with TRBJ1-1, with unresolved D. The CDR3 covers 14 residues. Germline lookup yields CDR1 MGHRA and CDR2 YSYEKL. V was shortened by 4 bases and J by 1 base, with 10 bases between the two germline ends.

This clonotype was counted at least ten times. The chain joins TRBV6-5 to TRBJ2-2; D is ambiguous. The V gene's germline CDR1 is MNHEY and CDR2 SVGAGI. The CDR3 loop spans 15 amino acids. Trimming stripped 0 bases from V and 4 bases from J, with 9 bases between. CDR3 in amino acids: CASSYSGQITGELFF. CDR3 coding DNA: TGTGCCAGCAGTTACTCAGGCCAGATCACCGGGGAGCTGTTTTTT.

The chain uses TRBV4-1 and TRBJ1-2, with D unresolved. In germline, CDR1 is MGHRA, CDR2 YSYEKL. The length of the CDR3 is 11 residues. V was cut by 6 bases and J by 4 bases, with 6 bases left in between. The CDR3: CASRESYGYTF. The CDR3 region has the DNA TGCGCCAGCAGGGAATCCTATGGCTACACCTTC.

This clonotype was observed a handful of times. The rearrangement links TRBV11-3 to TRBJ2-1; D is ambiguous. Trimming shortened V by 4 bases and J by 8 bases, and 6 bases separated the two germline ends. CDR3 length: 11 amino acids. Germline V gene lookup returns CDR1 SGHNT and CDR2 YENEEA. The CDR3 DNA follows: TGTGCCAGCAGCTCGACGTATGAGCAGTTCTTC. It codes for CASSSTYEQFF.

The genes are TRBV27 and TRBJ2-5; D is perhaps TRBD1 (5 bases). V was pared by 8 bases and J by 5 bases, with 24 bases between. Germline V gene lookup returns CDR1 MNHEY and CDR2 SMNVEV (reference sequence). The CDR3 extends over 16 amino acids. This CDR3 is CASASARQSFWETQYF. The CDR3 DNA reads TGTGCCAGCGCTTCCGCCCGACAGAGCTTTTGGGAGACCCAGTACTTC.

This chain links TRBV7-8 with TRBJ2-1; TRBD1 aligns across 9 bases. The CDR3 runs 17 residues. V dropped 5 bases and J dropped 0; count of bases not matched to a gene: 8. The V gene's germline CDR1 is SGHVS and CDR2 FQNEAQ. CDR3 in DNA: TGTGCCAGCAGCGTACGGGGGACAGGGAGCTCCTACAATGAGCAGTTCTTC. Its translation is CASSVRGTGSSYNEQFF.

The rearrangement uses TRBV13 and TRBJ2-3, with 13 bases aligning to TRBD2. Germline V gene sequence: CDR1 PRHDT, CDR2 FYEKMQ (reference sequence). CDR3 size: 15 residues. The J segment lost 4 bases and the V segment lost 5 bases, leaving 3 bases of the junction unmatched. In DNA, the CDR3 is TGTGCCAGCAGCCCCACTAGCGGGGGGGCAGATACGCAGTATTTT. Translated: CASSPTSGGADTQYF. Using reference TRBV13 and TRBJ2-3 for the parts outside the CDR3, the full variable domain is AAGVIQSPRHLIKEKRETATLKCYPIPRHDTVYWYQQGPGQDPQFLISFYEKMQSDKGSIPDRFSAQQFSDYHSELNMSSLELGDSALYFCASSPTSGGADTQYFGPGTRLTVL.

This clonotype was counted only a few times. The V and J genes are TRBV5-4 and TRBJ2-3; D possibly matches TRBD1 or TRBD2 (7 bases each). Germline V gene data show CDR1 as SGHNT and CDR2 as YYREEE (reference sequence). Trimming took off 2 bases at V and 5 bases at J, with 15 bases between the two ends. The CDR3 extends over 15 amino acids. The chain's CDR3 is CASSFSGGAIDTQYF. Written as DNA, the CDR3 is TGTGCCAGCAGCTTTTCAGGGGGGGCGATAGATACGCAGTATTTT.

This clonotype has more than one count but fewer than ten. The V and J genes are TRBV7-6 and TRBJ1-4; a possible D gene is TRBD1 (5 bases). The CDR3 consists of 15 residues. Germline V lookup: CDR1 SGHVS, CDR2 FNYEAQ. Trimming removed 5 bases at V and 3 bases at J, with 13 bases between. This CDR3 reads CASSLRESANEKLFF. CDR3 DNA sequence: TGTGCCAGCAGCCTCAGGGAGTCGGCTAATGAAAAACTGTTTTTT. Looking up the rest from reference TRBV7-6 and TRBJ1-4 gives the full variable domain: GAGVSQSPRYKVTKRGQDVALRCDPISGHVSLYWYRQALGQGPEFLTYFNYEAQQDKSGLPNDRFSAERPEGSISTLTIQRTEQRDSAMYRCASSLRESANEKLFFGSGTQLSVL.

The genes are TRBV7-2 and TRBJ2-7; 12 positions agree with TRBD2. This CDR3 is 15 amino acids long. Germline V gene lookup returns CDR1 SGHTA and CDR2 FQGNSA. The trim removed 7 bases at V and 5 bases at J, leaving 9 bases unmatched. The CDR3 nucleotides are TGTGCCAGCAACATCCTAGCGGGGGGGCCCCACGAGCAGTACTTC. Translating gives CASNILAGGPHEQYF.

There are a few counts of this clonotype. The V gene is TRBV12-5, the J gene TRBJ2-5; D gene ambiguous. This CDR3 spans 11 amino acids. V lost 3 bases to trimming and J lost 3 bases, with 2 bases between them. The germline V gene has CDR1 LGHNT and CDR2 FRNRAP. The CDR3 reads CASGLEETQYF. For the CDR3, the DNA is TGTGCTAGTGGTTTAGAAGAGACCCAGTACTTC.

The chain joins TRBV12-3 or TRBV12-4 to TRBJ2-2; maybe TRBD1 (5 bases). The V end lost 4 bases, the J end lost 1 base, and 10 bases lay between the germline ends. This CDR3 spans 15 amino acids. CDR3 amino acids: CASSSPDRNTGELFF. As DNA, the CDR3 is TGTGCCAGCAGTTCCCCCGACAGGAACACCGGGGAGCTGTTTTTT.

This clonotype was recorded a few times. DNA for the CDR3: TGTGCCAGCAGCTTGGGACTAGCGGGGGCCACCGGGGAGCTGTTTTTT. Amino acids: CASSLGLAGATGELFF. The chain has TRBV7-2 and TRBJ2-2; 14 nucleotides line up with TRBD2. CDR3 size: 16 residues. Trimming at V came to 3 bases and at J to 4 bases, leaving 1 base not matched to a gene. Germline V gene lookup returns CDR1 SGHTA and CDR2 FQGNSA. Together with reference TRBV7-2 and TRBJ2-2, the CDR3 gives the full variable domain: GAGVSQSPSNKVTEKGKDVELRCDPISGHTALYWYRQSLGQGLEFLIYFQGNSAPDKSGLPSDRFSAERTGGSVSTLTIQRTQQEDSAVYLCASSLGLAGATGELFFGEGSRLTVL.

This clonotype was picked up a small number of times. CDR3 sequence reads: CASSLGQANTEAFF. CDR3 DNA sequence: TGTGCCAGCAGCTTAGGTCAGGCGAACACTGAAGCTTTCTTT. The chain links TRBV7-9 to TRBJ1-1; D is unresolved. Trimming left V 1 base short and J 1 base short, with 7 bases between. CDR3 length: 14 amino acids. Germline V gene data show CDR1 as SEHNR and CDR2 as FQNEAQ (reference sequence).

The rearrangement links TRBV5-4 to TRBJ2-7, with 9 positions matching TRBD1. This CDR3 comprises 15 residues. The germline CDR1 and CDR2 sequences are SGHNT and YYREEE (reference sequence). The trim removed 4 bases at V and 3 bases at J, leaving 8 bases unmatched. DNA for the CDR3: TGTGCCAGCAGCAGCGGGACAGGGCCTATCTACGAGCAGTACTTC. Protein product: CASSSGTGPIYEQYF.

The J gene is TRBJ2-1, the V gene TRBV7-9; no reliable D call. The CDR3 loop spans 13 amino acids. Germline CDR1 and CDR2: SEHNR and FQNEAQ (reference sequence). Trimming took 5 bases from V and 6 from J, leaving 11 bases between them. CDR3 sequence: CASSHPTGNEQFF. The CDR3 DNA reads TGTGCCAGCAGCCACCCTACGGGCAATGAGCAGTTCTTC.

This clonotype was recorded a few times. J is TRBJ1-1 and V is TRBV19, with D hard to call. V was shortened by 3 bases and J by 0 bases, with 8 bases between the two germline ends. The CDR3 loop spans 14 amino acids. Germline assignment: CDR1 LNHDA and CDR2 SQIVND (reference sequence). The CDR3 DNA sequence: TGTGCCAGTAGTATTCCCGCGATGAACACTGAAGCTTTCTTT. Residues: CASSIPAMNTEAFF.

This clonotype was detected a few times. V gene TRBV12-5 combines with J gene TRBJ1-1; D remains unclear. Germline-derived CDR1 and CDR2 are LGHNT and FRNRAP. The CDR3 is made up of 13 amino acids. The V end was cut by 5 bases, the J end by 0 bases, with 7 bases between. The DNA of the CDR3 is TGTGCTAGTGGTCCCACGTTGAACACTGAAGCTTTCTTT. Protein sequence: CASGPTLNTEAFF.

The chain combines TRBV20-1 with TRBJ2-5; TRBD2 agrees at 11 bases. Germline V gene data show CDR1 as DFQATT and CDR2 as SNEGSKA (reference sequence). The CDR3 is 18 amino acids. CDR3 sequence: CSPSGEFSGGAVAETQYF. DNA of the CDR3: TGCAGCCCTTCAGGGGAGTTTAGCGGGGGGGCCGTGGCCGAGACCCAGTACTTC.